Presented here are 9 T cell receptor beta chains from one specimen sequenced in a study of shared clonotypes between healthy human individuals. Generated by immunoSEQ multiplex PCR, the TCRdb table keeps only in-frame clones and is missing some. Among more than 2 million clones, less than 95% were seen once, and the ten largest hold approximately 1.2%. Selected positively for CCR7 and CD45RO-negative, naive CD8 cells excluded terminally differentiated effector memory CD45RA+ cells. Sequencing was performed on naive CD8+ T cells sorted from blood. The origin of the receptors is a man younger than 30 in good health.

The chain joins TRBV4-3 to TRBJ2-1; TRBD2 matches 11 bases. Trimming cost V 3 bases and J 9 bases; bases outside gene matches: 4. Germline CDR1 reads LGHNA; CDR2 reads YSLEER. CDR3 length equals 14 residues. The chain's CDR3 is CASSHTSGSGEQFF. CDR3 bases: TGCGCCAGCAGCCACACTAGCGGGAGCGGTGAGCAGTTCTTC.

Here the CDR3 DNA reads TGTGCCAGCAGGCAGCGGGCAGGGCCCGGTTACGAGCAGTACTTC. The encoded protein is CASRQRAGPGYEQYF. The rearrangement joins TRBV6-4 to TRBJ2-7, with D maybe TRBD2 (6 bases). CDR1 MRHNA and CDR2 SNTAGT come from the germline V gene. This CDR3 is 15 amino acids long. V lost 6 bases and J lost 4, with 19 bases in between.

The chain uses TRBV5-1 and TRBJ2-1, with 12 positions matching TRBD2. V lost 2 bases, J lost 2 bases, and 2 bases stayed unmatched. In germline, CDR1 is SGHRS, CDR2 YFSETQ. The CDR3 has 16 amino acids. The chain's CDR3 is CASSFRTSGTYNEQFF. The CDR3 DNA is TGCGCCAGCAGCTTCCGGACTAGCGGGACCTACAATGAGCAGTTCTTC.

The rearrangement uses TRBV2 and TRBJ2-2, with unresolved D. CDR1 and CDR2 (germline): SNHLY, FYNNEI. The CDR3 has 13 amino acids. V lost 8 bases and J lost 6, with 13 bases in between. The CDR3 reads CASGAFWPGELFF. DNA of the CDR3: TGTGCCAGCGGAGCCTTTTGGCCCGGGGAGCTGTTTTTT.

The CDR3 DNA follows: TGTGCCAGCAGCGTAGGGTCAGGGGTCCCAAACACCGGGGAGCTGTTTTTT. Encoded protein: CASSVGSGVPNTGELFF. V usage is TRBV9 and J usage is TRBJ2-2, with D possibly matching TRBD1 (6 bases). V lost 0 bases to trimming and J lost 2 bases, with 14 bases between them. CDR1 is SGDLS, CDR2 YYNGEE, per germline. The CDR3 consists of 17 residues.

This chain joins TRBV9 and TRBJ2-3, with 7 bases lining up with TRBD2. There are 15 residues in the CDR3. The J segment lost 4 bases and the V segment lost 0 bases, leaving 5 bases of the junction unmatched. Germline assignment: CDR1 SGDLS and CDR2 YYNGEE. The CDR3 here is CASSVGAGASDTQYF. DNA for the CDR3: TGTGCCAGCAGCGTAGGCGCGGGAGCCTCAGATACGCAGTATTTT.

This chain joins TRBV5-1 and TRBJ2-7; TRBD2 matches 8 bases. The CDR3 has 16 amino acids. V shed 3 bases, J shed 7 bases, and the junction held 15 bases outside the gene matches. Germline CDR1 is SGHRS and CDR2 is YFSETQ. Here the CDR3 reads CASSWEPGLGVGEQYF. The CDR3 DNA reads as TGCGCCAGCAGCTGGGAACCGGGACTAGGGGTAGGGGAGCAGTACTTC.

The rearrangement joins TRBV7-8 to TRBJ1-4, with D tentatively TRBD1 (5 bases). The V end was cut by 5 bases, the J end by 5 bases, with 12 bases between. Germline lookup yields CDR1 SGHVS and CDR2 FQNEAQ. CDR3 length: 14 amino acids. The CDR3 spells CASSDGGFNEKLFF. The CDR3 nucleotides are TGTGCCAGCAGCGATGGGGGGTTCAATGAAAAACTGTTTTTT.

The chain couples TRBV28 to TRBJ2-7, with D perhaps TRBD1 or TRBD2 (5 bases each). The CDR3 extends over 15 amino acids. Germline V CDR1 and CDR2: MDHEN, SYDVKM. V was shortened by 1 base and J by 3 bases, with 13 bases between the two germline ends. As DNA, the CDR3 is TGTGCCAGCAGTTTATTAGGGACGGCTTTCTACGAGCAGTACTTC. This sequence encodes CASSLLGTAFYEQYF.